Below are 21 T cell receptor beta chains sequenced from a single sample in a study of T cell responses to AZD1222 COVID-19 vaccine. Measured with immunoSEQ multiplex PCR; TCRdb has only the in-frame clones, and not every one. The table shows about 200,000 clones, with over 85% occurring only once. The sequences come from peripheral blood, collected 28 days after the second AZD1222 dose. The receptors here all came from an adult who received the AZD1222 COVID-19 vaccine.

The V and J genes are TRBV7-8 and TRBJ1-4, with D unclear. The CDR3 length is 18 residues. Germline CDR1 reads SGHVS; CDR2 reads FQNEAQ. V was cut by 1 base and J by 6 bases, with 21 bases left in between. The CDR3 nucleotides read TGTGCCAGCAGCTTAGGCCGGGCCCTAGGCAGCTCGTATGAAAAACTGTTTTTT. Its protein is CASSLGRALGSSYEKLFF.

The rearrangement joins TRBV19 to TRBJ1-5; D is unclear. CDR1 LNHDA and CDR2 SQIVND come from the germline V gene (reference sequence). V lost 1 base, J lost 3 bases, and 10 bases lay in between. This CDR3 is built from 15 residues. CDR3 nucleotides: TGTGCCAGTAGTATAGCCGGCAGAGACAATCAGCCCCAGCATTTT. Translation: CASSIAGRDNQPQHF.

The chain is built from TRBV28 and TRBJ2-7; TRBD2 matches at 12 bases. The V and J ends lost 6 bases and 2 bases, in that order; junction bases with no gene match: 5. The CDR3 runs 15 residues. CDR1 and CDR2 (germline): MDHEN, SYDVKM. The CDR3 coding sequence is TGTGCCAGCAGGTTACTAGCGGGGGGAACCTACGAGCAGTACTTC. Amino acid sequence: CASRLLAGGTYEQYF.

The CDR3 loop reads CASKGTGNSPLHF. The CDR3 DNA follows: TGTGCCAGCAAGGGGACAGGAAATTCACCCCTCCACTTT. The chain combines TRBV2 with TRBJ1-6, with TRBD1 matching over 8 bases. This CDR3 is 13 amino acids long. V shed 7 bases and J 7 bases; nucleotides not matched to a gene: 3. Germline loops: CDR1 SNHLY, CDR2 FYNNEI.

The chain has TRBV9 and TRBJ1-1; D possibly corresponds to TRBD1 (5 bases). Trimming cost V 3 bases and J 1 base, with 13 bases left between them. Germline assignment: CDR1 SGDLS and CDR2 YYNGEE. CDR3 length: 15 residues. CDR3 nucleotides: TGTGCCAGCAGCGCGTACTCCGGGACGAACACTGAAGCTTTCTTT. This sequence encodes CASSAYSGTNTEAFF.

CDR3 sequence reads: CASKTPVELEAFF. DNA of the CDR3: TGTGCCAGCAAAACCCCGGTGGAACTTGAAGCTTTCTTT. This chain links TRBV28 with TRBJ1-1; no definite D call. Trimming left V 7 bases short and J 7 bases short, with 16 bases between. The CDR3 sequence is 13 residues long. The germline V gene encodes CDR1 MDHEN and CDR2 SYDVKM.

V and J are TRBV2 and TRBJ2-1, with TRBD2 identical over 9 bases. The V and J ends lost 2 bases and 4 bases, in that order; junction bases with no gene match: 6. Germline V lookup: CDR1 SNHLY, CDR2 FYNNEI. The CDR3 has 16 residues. The CDR3 sequence is CASSETRAGGYNEQFF. The CDR3 DNA sequence: TGTGCCAGCAGTGAAACTCGGGCGGGGGGGTACAATGAGCAGTTCTTC. Using reference TRBV2 and TRBJ2-1 for the parts outside the CDR3, the full variable domain is EPEVTQTPSHQVTQMGQEVILRCVPISNHLYFYWYRQILGQKVEFLVSFYNNEISEKSEIFDDQFSVERPDGSNFTLKIRSTKLEDSAMYFCASSETRAGGYNEQFFGPGTRLTVL.

V gene TRBV12-5 combines with J gene TRBJ1-1, with D possibly TRBD1 on 5 matching bases. The CDR3 consists of 13 residues. The germline CDR1 and CDR2 sequences are LGHNT and FRNRAP. Between the trimmed V and J ends, which lost 2 bases and 6 bases, there was a span of 10 bases. Here the CDR3 reads CASGLSGAAEAFF. The CDR3 DNA reads TGTGCTAGTGGTTTGTCCGGGGCGGCTGAAGCTTTCTTT.

This chain links TRBV12-3 or TRBV12-4 with TRBJ1-1; a weak D match, TRBD1 (5 bases). This CDR3 has 13 amino acids. Trimming took off 8 bases at V and 0 bases at J, with 10 bases between the two ends. CDR3 in amino acids: CASHSGLNTEAFF. The CDR3 DNA reads TGTGCCAGCCACTCAGGGCTGAACACTGAAGCTTTCTTT.

The V and J genes are TRBV5-4 and TRBJ1-6, with 12 bases matching TRBD1. The germline V gene has CDR1 SGHNT and CDR2 YYREEE (reference sequence). The CDR3 is 15 amino acids. With 3 bases clipped from V and 10 bases from J, the junction kept 5 bases outside the gene matches. CDR3 loop: CASSSGTGGYSPLHF. The CDR3 DNA sequence: TGTGCCAGCAGCTCCGGGACAGGGGGCTACTCACCCCTCCACTTT.

DNA of the CDR3: TGTGCCAGCAGCTTTAACGGGGGGAACACTGAAGCTTTCTTT. Residues: CASSFNGGNTEAFF. This chain uses TRBV7-9 with TRBJ1-1; maybe TRBD1 (5 bases). Per the germline V gene, CDR1 is SEHNR and CDR2 is FQNEAQ (reference sequence). The CDR3 is 14 residues long. Trimming left V 3 bases short and J 1 base short, with 9 bases between.

This rearrangement joins TRBV3-1 (or the pseudogene TRBV3-2) to TRBJ1-2; the match to TRBD1 covers 8 bases. Germline CDR1 reads LGHDT; CDR2 reads YNNKEL (reference sequence). The CDR3 is made up of 17 amino acids. The V gene end was trimmed by 10 bases and the J gene end by 4 bases; junction bases not matched to a gene: 20. CDR3 nucleotide sequence: TGTGCCACTGCCCCCGGTGGCTTATCGACAGGGGCCTATGGCTACACCTTC. Amino acids: CATAPGGLSTGAYGYTF.

The chain's CDR3 is CATSDPTGGSEKLFF. CDR3 nucleotides: TGTGCCACCAGTGACCCGACAGGGGGCAGCGAAAAACTGTTTTTT. This rearrangement joins TRBV24-1 to TRBJ1-4; 10 positions match TRBD1. This CDR3 has 15 amino acids. J lost 8 bases, V lost 4 bases, and 6 bases had no gene match. CDR1 is KGHDR and CDR2 is SFDVKD in the germline V gene.

The chain is built from TRBV11-2 and TRBJ1-1, with D unclear. CDR1 is SGHAT, CDR2 FQNNGV, per germline. With 3 bases removed from V and 1 base from J, the gap between germline ends came to 3 bases. The CDR3 has 12 residues. CDR3 in amino acids: CASSFRNTEAFF. The CDR3 DNA sequence: TGTGCCAGCAGCTTCCGGAACACTGAAGCTTTCTTT. The whole variable domain, remainder taken from reference TRBV11-2 and TRBJ1-1, is EAGVAQSPRYKIIEKRQSVAFWCNPISGHATLYWYQQILGQGPKLLIQFQNNGVVDDSQLPKDRFSAERLKGVDSTLKIQPAKLEDSAVYLCASSFRNTEAFFGQGTRLTVV.

The rearrangement uses TRBV3-1 (or the pseudogene TRBV3-2) and TRBJ2-2; D is unresolved. There are 13 residues in the CDR3. The V end lost 0 bases, the J end lost 10 bases, and 9 bases lay between the germline ends. Germline CDR1 is LGHDT and CDR2 is YNNKEL (reference sequence). The CDR3 DNA follows: TGTGCCAGCAGCCAAGAGCGCGGTCTGGAGCTGTTTTTT. Translated: CASSQERGLELFF.

The chain joins TRBV11-1 to TRBJ2-5; no clear D. Trimming shortened V by 1 base and J by 0 bases, and 3 bases separated the two germline ends. This CDR3 is 13 amino acids long. CDR1 and CDR2 (germline): SGHAT, FQDESV (reference sequence). CDR3 sequence: CASSLGNQETQYF. The CDR3 DNA reads TGTGCCAGCAGCTTAGGAAACCAAGAGACCCAGTACTTC.

The rearrangement links TRBV19 to TRBJ1-5; no firm D call. This CDR3 has 15 amino acids. Germline-derived CDR1 and CDR2 are LNHDA and SQIVND (reference sequence). The V gene lost 4 bases and the J gene lost 0 bases, with 10 bases spanning the gap. CDR3 region: CASSKADLSNQPQHF. CDR3 coding DNA: TGTGCCAGTAGTAAGGCAGATCTTAGCAATCAGCCCCAGCATTTT.

The rearrangement links TRBV2 to TRBJ1-6; D uncertain. Trimming removed 10 bases at V and 0 bases at J, with 13 bases between. CDR1 and CDR2 (germline): SNHLY, FYNNEI. CDR3 length equals 15 residues. The CDR3 coding sequence is TGTGCCACAGCGAAGGGAAGCTCCTATAATTCACCCCTCCACTTT. Amino acid sequence: CATAKGSSYNSPLHF.

V gene TRBV7-2 combines with J gene TRBJ1-5, with TRBD1 matching over 9 bases. Losses at the gene ends were 5 bases for V and 1 base for J; bases not matched to a gene: 3. This CDR3 region has 15 residues. The germline V gene has CDR1 SGHTA and CDR2 FQGNSA. The CDR3 reads CASSITGGSNQPQHF. The CDR3 DNA reads TGTGCCAGCAGCATCACAGGGGGCAGCAATCAGCCCCAGCATTTT. Drawing the rest from reference TRBV7-2 and TRBJ1-5, the complete variable domain is GAGVSQSPSNKVTEKGKDVELRCDPISGHTALYWYRQSLGQGLEFLIYFQGNSAPDKSGLPSDRFSAERTGGSVSTLTIQRTQQEDSAVYLCASSITGGSNQPQHFGDGTRLSIL.

The chain has TRBV7-2 and TRBJ1-1; tentatively, D is TRBD1 (5 bases). The V end lost 3 bases, the J end lost 4 bases, and 21 bases lay between the germline ends. The length of the CDR3 is 17 residues. Germline V gives CDR1 SGHTA, CDR2 FQGNSA. Here the CDR3 reads CASSFHGVAGRSTEAFF. CDR3 nucleotide sequence: TGTGCCAGCAGCTTCCATGGGGTGGCGGGGCGAAGCACTGAAGCTTTCTTT.

This clone appeared a single time. This chain joins TRBV30 and TRBJ1-1, with a tentative D call TRBD1 (5 bases). Per germline, CDR1 GTSNPN and CDR2 SVGIG (reference sequence). Trimming pared 0 bases from V and 3 bases from J, leaving 8 bases between. The CDR3 loop spans 13 amino acids. CDR3 sequence: CAWSVAGDTEAFF. In nucleotides, the CDR3 is TGTGCCTGGAGTGTGGCGGGGGACACTGAAGCTTTCTTT.